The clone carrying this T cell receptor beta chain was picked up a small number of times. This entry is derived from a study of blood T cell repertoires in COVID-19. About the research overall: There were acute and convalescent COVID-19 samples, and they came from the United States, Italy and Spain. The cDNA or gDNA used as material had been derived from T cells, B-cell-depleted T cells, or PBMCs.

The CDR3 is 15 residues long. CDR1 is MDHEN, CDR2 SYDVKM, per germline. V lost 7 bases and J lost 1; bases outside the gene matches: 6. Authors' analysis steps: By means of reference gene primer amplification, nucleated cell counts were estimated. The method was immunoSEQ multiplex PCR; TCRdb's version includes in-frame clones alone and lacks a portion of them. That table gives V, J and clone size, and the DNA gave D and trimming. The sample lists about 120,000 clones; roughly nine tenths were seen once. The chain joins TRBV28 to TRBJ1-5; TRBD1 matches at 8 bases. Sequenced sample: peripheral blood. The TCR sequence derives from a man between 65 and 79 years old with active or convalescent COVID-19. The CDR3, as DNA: TGTGCCAGCACTCCGGACAGGGAGAGCAATCAGCCCCAGCATTTT. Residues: CASTPDRESNQPQHF. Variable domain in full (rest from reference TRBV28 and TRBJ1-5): DVKVTQSSRYLVKRTGEKVFLECVQDMDHENMFWYRQDPGLGLRLIYFSYDVKMKEKGDIPEGYSVSREKKERFSLILESASTNQTSMYLCASTPDRESNQPQHFGDGTRLSIL.